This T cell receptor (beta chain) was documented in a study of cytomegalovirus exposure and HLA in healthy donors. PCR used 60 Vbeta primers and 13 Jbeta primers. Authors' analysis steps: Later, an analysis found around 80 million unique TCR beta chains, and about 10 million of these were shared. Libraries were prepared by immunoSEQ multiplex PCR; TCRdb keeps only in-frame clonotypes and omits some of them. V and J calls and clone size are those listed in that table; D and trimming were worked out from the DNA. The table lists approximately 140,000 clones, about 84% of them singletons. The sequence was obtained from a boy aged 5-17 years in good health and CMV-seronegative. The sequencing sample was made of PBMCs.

The CDR3 DNA reads as TGTGCCAGCAGCGTAGGGGGGGTGAGCAATCAGCCCCAGCATTTT. This translates into CASSVGGVSNQPQHF. The rearrangement uses TRBV9 and TRBJ1-5; tentatively, D is TRBD1 (5 bases). V dropped 0 bases and J dropped 1 base, with 8 bases sitting between them. This CDR3 is 15 amino acids long. Germline-derived CDR1 and CDR2 are SGDLS and YYNGEE.